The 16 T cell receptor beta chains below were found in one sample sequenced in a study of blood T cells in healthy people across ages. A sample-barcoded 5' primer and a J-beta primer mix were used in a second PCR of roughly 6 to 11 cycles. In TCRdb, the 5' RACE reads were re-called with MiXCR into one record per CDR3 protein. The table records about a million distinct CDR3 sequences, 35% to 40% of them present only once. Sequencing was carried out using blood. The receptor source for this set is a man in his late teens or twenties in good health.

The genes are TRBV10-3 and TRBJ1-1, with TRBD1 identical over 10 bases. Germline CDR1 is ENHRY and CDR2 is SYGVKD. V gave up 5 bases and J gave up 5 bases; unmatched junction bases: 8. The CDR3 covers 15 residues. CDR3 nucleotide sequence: TGTGCCATCAGTTCCGGGACAGGGGCCTGGACTGAAGCTTTCTTT. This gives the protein CAISSGTGAWTEAFF.

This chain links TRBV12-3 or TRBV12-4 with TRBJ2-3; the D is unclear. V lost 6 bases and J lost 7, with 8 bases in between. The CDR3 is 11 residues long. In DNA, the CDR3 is TGTGCCAGCAGCCCCTCGAATACGCAGTATTTT. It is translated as CASSPSNTQYF.

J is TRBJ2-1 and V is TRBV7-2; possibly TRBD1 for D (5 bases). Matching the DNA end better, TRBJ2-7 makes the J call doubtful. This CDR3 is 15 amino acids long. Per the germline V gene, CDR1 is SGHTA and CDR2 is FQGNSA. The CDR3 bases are TGTGCCAGCAGCTACTCGAGACAGAGCTACAATGAGCAGTACTTC. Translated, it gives CASSYSRQSYNEQYF.

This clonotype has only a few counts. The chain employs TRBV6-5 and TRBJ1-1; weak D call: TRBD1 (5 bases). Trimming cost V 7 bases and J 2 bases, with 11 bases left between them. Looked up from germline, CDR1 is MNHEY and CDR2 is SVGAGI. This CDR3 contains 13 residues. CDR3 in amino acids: CASIRDANTEAFF. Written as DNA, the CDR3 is TGTGCCAGCATCCGGGACGCCAACACTGAAGCTTTCTTT.

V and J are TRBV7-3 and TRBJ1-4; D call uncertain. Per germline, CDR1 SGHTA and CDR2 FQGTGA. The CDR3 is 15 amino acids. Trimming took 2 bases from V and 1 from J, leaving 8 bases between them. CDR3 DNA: TGTGCCAGCAGCTTACGGTCCGGAACTAATGAAAAACTGTTTTTT. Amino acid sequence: CASSLRSGTNEKLFF.

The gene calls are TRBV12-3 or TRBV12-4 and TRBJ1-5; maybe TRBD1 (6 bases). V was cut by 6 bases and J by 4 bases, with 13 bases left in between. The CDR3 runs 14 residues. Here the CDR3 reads CASRAGTYNQPQHF. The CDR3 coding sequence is TGTGCCAGCAGGGCCGGGACATATAATCAGCCCCAGCATTTT.

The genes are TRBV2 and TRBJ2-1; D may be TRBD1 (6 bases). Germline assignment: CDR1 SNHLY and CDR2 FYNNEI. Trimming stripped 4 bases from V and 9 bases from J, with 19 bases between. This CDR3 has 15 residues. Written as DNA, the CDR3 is TGTGCCAGCAGTGTTAGAACAGGGTTTATGAGTGAGCAGTTCTTC. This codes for CASSVRTGFMSEQFF.

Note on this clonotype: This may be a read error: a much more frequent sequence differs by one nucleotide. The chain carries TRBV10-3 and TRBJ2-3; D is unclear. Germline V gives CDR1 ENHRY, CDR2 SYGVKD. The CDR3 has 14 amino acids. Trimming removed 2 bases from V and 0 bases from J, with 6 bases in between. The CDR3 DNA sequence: TGTGCCATCAGTGAGCCAGTAAGCACAGATACGCAGTATTTT. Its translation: CAISEPVSTDTQYF.

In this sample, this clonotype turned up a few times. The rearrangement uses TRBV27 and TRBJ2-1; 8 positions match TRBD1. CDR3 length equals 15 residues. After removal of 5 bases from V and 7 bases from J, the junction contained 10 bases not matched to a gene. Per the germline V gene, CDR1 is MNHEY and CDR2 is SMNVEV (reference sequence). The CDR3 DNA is TGTGCCAGCAGTCACGGACAGGGTAAAAGGAATGAGCAGTTCTTC. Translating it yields CASSHGQGKRNEQFF.

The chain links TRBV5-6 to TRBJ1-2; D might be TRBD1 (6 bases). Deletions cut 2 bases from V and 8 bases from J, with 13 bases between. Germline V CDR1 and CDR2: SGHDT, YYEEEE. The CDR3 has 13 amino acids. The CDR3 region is CASSLAIGGGYTF. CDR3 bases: TGTGCCAGCAGCTTAGCTATTGGGGGCGGCTACACCTTC.

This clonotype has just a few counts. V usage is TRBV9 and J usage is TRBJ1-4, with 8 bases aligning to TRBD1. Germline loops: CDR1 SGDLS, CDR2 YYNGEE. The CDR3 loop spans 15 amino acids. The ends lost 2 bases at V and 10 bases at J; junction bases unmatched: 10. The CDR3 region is CASSVGQGTQRKLFF. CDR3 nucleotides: TGTGCCAGCAGCGTCGGACAGGGAACGCAGCGAAAACTGTTTTTT.

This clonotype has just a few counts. The chain's CDR3 is CASSQGFGELFF. DNA of the CDR3: TGTGCCAGCAGCCAGGGTTTCGGGGAGCTGTTTTTT. This chain links TRBV14 with TRBJ2-2; D is unclear. The CDR3 covers 12 residues. The germline CDR1 and CDR2 sequences are SGHDN and FVKESK. Trimming left V 3 bases short and J 7 bases short, with 6 bases between. Full variable domain (missing parts from reference TRBV14 and TRBJ2-2): EAGVTQFPSHSVIEKGQTVTLRCDPISGHDNLYWYRRVMGKEIKFLLHFVKESKQDESGMPNNRFLAERTGGTYSTLKVQPAELEDSGVYFCASSQGFGELFFGEGSRLTVL.

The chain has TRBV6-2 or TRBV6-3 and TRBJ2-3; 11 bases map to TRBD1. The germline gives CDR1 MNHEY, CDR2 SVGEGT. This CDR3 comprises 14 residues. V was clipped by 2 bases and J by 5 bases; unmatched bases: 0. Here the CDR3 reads CASSYGTGGDTQYF. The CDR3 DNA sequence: TGTGCCAGCAGTTACGGGACAGGGGGAGATACGCAGTATTTT.

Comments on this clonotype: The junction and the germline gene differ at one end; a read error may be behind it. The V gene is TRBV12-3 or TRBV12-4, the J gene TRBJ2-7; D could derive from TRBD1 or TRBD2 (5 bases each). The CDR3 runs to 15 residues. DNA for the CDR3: TGTGCCAGCGGTTTAAGGGCAGGGAGCTCCTACGAGCAGTACTTC. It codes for CASGLRAGSSYEQYF.

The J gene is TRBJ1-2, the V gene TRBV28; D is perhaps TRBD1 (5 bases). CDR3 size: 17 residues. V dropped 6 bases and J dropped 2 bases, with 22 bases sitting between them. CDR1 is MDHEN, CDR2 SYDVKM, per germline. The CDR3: CASSSFGGLRSNYGYTF. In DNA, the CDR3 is TGTGCCAGCAGCAGTTTTGGGGGACTCAGGAGCAACTATGGCTACACCTTC.

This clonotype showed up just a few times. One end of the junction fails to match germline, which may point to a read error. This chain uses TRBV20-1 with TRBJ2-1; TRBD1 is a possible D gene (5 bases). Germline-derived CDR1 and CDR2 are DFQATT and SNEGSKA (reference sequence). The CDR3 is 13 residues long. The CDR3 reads CSTRVSSPNERFF. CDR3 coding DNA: TGCAGTACCAGGGTATCCAGCCCTAATGAGCGGTTCTTC.